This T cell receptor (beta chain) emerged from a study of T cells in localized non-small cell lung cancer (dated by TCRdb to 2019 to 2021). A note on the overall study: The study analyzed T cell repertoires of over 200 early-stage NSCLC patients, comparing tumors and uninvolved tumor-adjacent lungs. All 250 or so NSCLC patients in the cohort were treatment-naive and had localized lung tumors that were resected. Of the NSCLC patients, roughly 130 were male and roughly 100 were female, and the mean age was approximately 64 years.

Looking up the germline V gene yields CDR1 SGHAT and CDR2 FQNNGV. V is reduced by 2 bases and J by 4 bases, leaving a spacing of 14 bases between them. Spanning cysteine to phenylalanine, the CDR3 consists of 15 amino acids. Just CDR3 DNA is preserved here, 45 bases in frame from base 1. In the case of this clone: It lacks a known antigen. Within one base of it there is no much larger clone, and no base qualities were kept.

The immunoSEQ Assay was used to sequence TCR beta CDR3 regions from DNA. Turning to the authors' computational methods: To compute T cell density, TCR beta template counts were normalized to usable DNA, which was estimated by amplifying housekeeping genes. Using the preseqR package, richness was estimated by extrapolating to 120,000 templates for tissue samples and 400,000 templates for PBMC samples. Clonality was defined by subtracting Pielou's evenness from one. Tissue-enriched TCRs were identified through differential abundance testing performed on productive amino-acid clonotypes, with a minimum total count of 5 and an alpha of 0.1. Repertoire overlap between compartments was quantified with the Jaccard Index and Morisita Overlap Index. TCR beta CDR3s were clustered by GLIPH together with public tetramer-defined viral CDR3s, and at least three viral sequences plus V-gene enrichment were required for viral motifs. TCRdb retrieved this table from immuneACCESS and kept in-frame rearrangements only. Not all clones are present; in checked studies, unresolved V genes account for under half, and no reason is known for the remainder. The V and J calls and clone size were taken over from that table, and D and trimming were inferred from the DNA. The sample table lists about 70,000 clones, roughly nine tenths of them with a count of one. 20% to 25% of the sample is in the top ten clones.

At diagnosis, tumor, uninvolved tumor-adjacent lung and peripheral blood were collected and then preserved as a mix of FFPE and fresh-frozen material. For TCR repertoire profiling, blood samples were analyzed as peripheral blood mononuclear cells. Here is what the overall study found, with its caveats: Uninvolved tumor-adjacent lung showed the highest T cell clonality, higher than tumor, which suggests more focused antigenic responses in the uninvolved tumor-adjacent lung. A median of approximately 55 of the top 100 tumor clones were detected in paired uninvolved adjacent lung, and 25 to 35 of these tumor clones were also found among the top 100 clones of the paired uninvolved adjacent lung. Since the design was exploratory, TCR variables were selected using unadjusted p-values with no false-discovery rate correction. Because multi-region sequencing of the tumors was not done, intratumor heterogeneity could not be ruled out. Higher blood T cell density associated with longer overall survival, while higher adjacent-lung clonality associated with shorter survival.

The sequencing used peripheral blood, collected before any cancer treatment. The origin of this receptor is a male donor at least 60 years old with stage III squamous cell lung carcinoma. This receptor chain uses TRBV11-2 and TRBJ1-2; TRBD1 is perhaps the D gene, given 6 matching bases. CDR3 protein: CASSLRGGNLYGYTF. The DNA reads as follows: TGTGCCAGCAGCTTAAGGGGGGGGAACCTCTATGGCTACACCTTC.